A selection of T cell receptor beta chains follows, all from one sample in a study of cytotoxic CD8 clonotypes in ibrutinib-treated CLL. Repertoires were generated with immunoSEQ multiplex PCR, while TCRdb's copy carries only in-frame clones and drops some. The data contain under 300,000 clones, around 76% of them singletons. Sequenced here: PBMCs, sampled at disease progression, from a patient treated with ibrutinib. These TCRs come from a human donor with chronic lymphocytic leukemia. CDR3s leave out the opening cysteine and the closing phenylalanine or tryptophan. Each record gives: J gene, CDR3 length, V gene, CDR3 protein.

TRBJ2-7 12 TRBV19 ASRRTGTSYEQY
TRBJ2-7 12 TRBV27 ASSSLGIPHEQY
TRBJ2-7 15 TRBV7-6 ASSSPEGLAGGYEQY
TRBJ2-2 16 TRBV9 ASSPEGQGDLNTGELF
TRBJ1-4 16 TRBV5-1 ASSLGVASFPTNEKLF
TRBJ1-1 10 TRBV9 ASSVAGAEAF
TRBJ2-1 13 TRBV11-1 ASSSWMVSNDEQF
TRBJ2-3 10 TRBV10-3 AITDGGVAQY
TRBJ1-5 13 TRBV2 ASRAGQGGNQPQH
TRBJ1-2 12 TRBV6-5 ASSYKTVNYGYT
TRBJ2-4 14 TRBV10-1 ASSESSGAAKNIQY
TRBJ2-5 12 TRBV5-1 ASRVGQNQETQY
TRBJ2-7 12 TRBV5-1 ASSLLGPNYEQY
TRBJ2-7 13 TRBV4-1 ASSQAGGGSYEQY
TRBJ2-3 11 TRBV7-2 ASSLEVASLEY
TRBJ2-1 13 TRBV7-2 ASSKKGASYNEQF
TRBJ2-7 16 TRBV29-1 SAVRTGQGLLSSYEQY
TRBJ2-5 11 TRBV25-1 ATADMGGETQY
TRBJ1-4 11 TRBV6-5 ASSPSRAEKLF
TRBJ2-3 11 TRBV29-1 SVEVGGPGTQY
TRBJ2-2 14 TRBV27 ASSPSGTSVTGELF
TRBJ2-7 14 TRBV4-1 ASSQDVASDHYEQY
TRBJ2-3 16 TRBV9 ASSKRSRLDPSTDTQY
TRBJ2-3 14 TRBV9 ASSVASGGPTDTQY
TRBJ1-2 12 TRBV9 ASSVTGLNYGYT
TRBJ1-5 12 TRBV27 ASSFRGEKGAQH
TRBJ2-3 13 TRBV6-5 ASSGSGRRADTQY
. 9 TRBV23-1 ASSHRYEQY
TRBJ2-2 15 TRBV27 ASSLLRTGGFAGELF
TRBJ1-4 8 TRBV29-1 SVGNEKLF
TRBJ2-2 15 TRBV5-1 ASSLAQQGGNTGELF
TRBJ1-3 11 TRBV15 ATSRDLGNTIY
TRBJ1-2 14 TRBV5-1 ASSLGLNRANYGYT
TRBJ2-7 13 TRBV25-1 ASTAKDREFYEQY
TRBJ2-2 15 TRBV11-3 ASSPQRAGASTGELF
TRBJ2-1 10 TRBV5-1 ASSSPGTNQF
TRBJ2-7 8 TRBV20-1 SAFYYEQY
TRBJ1-1 13 TRBV27 ASSHRTLMNTEAF
TRBJ2-7 11 TRBV5-6 ASSLGGGREQY
TRBJ2-1 13 TRBV10-3 AISEATNRHNEQF